These 27 T cell receptor beta chains originate from one sample sequenced in a study of blood T cell repertoires in COVID-19. Sequenced by immunoSEQ multiplex PCR; TCRdb stores in-frame clones only, minus some. This sample has approximately 160,000 clones, with 90% found just once. What was sequenced was peripheral blood. The receptors stem from a man in his 60s with active or convalescent COVID-19.

The chain has TRBV10-1 and TRBJ2-1, with 8 positions matching TRBD2. J gave up 4 bases and V 3 bases, and 11 bases lay outside the gene matches. Germline CDR1 is WNHNN and CDR2 is SYGVQD (reference sequence). The CDR3 has 17 amino acids. In nucleotides, the CDR3 is TGCGCCAGCAGTGATTCGCAACTAGCGGAGCTATACAATGAGCAGTTCTTC. As protein: CASSDSQLAELYNEQFF.

The chain recombines TRBV10-3 with TRBJ1-1; the D gene is possibly TRBD1 (6 bases). V shed 4 bases and J shed 2 bases, with 14 bases lying between them. The CDR3 is 15 amino acids. CDR1 is ENHRY and CDR2 is SYGVKD in the germline V gene. The CDR3 spells CAISGGTGQNTEAFF. The CDR3 bases are TGTGCCATCAGTGGGGGAACAGGGCAAAACACTGAAGCTTTCTTT.

The chain employs TRBV3-1 (or the pseudogene TRBV3-2) and TRBJ2-1; 13 bases agree with TRBD2. After removal of 2 bases from V and 7 bases from J, the junction contained 2 bases not matched to a gene. The CDR3 consists of 15 residues. Germline CDR1 LGHDT, CDR2 YNNKEL (reference sequence). The CDR3 protein is CASSQRLAGGNEQFF. CDR3 nucleotides: TGTGCCAGCAGCCAAAGACTAGCGGGAGGAAATGAGCAGTTCTTC.

CDR3: CASSTGEGRGYGYTF. The DNA of the CDR3 is TGTGCCAGCAGTACGGGGGAGGGCAGAGGTTATGGCTACACCTTC. The gene calls are TRBV6-5 and TRBJ1-2; a possible D gene is TRBD1 (5 bases). This CDR3 spans 15 amino acids. The germline V and J ends were trimmed by 5 bases and 5 bases, with 18 bases remaining between them. In germline, CDR1 is MNHEY, CDR2 SVGAGI.

This rearrangement joins TRBV30 to TRBJ1-4; D is possibly TRBD1 (6 bases). Trimming left V 4 bases short and J 0 bases short, with 12 bases between. The CDR3 has 15 amino acids. The germline V gene encodes CDR1 GTSNPN and CDR2 SVGIG (reference sequence). The CDR3 DNA reads TGTGCCTGGACTAAGGGGGGGTCAACTAATGAAAAACTGTTTTTT. Protein product: CAWTKGGSTNEKLFF. The variable domain in full, with the rest retrieved from reference TRBV30 and TRBJ1-4, is SQTIHQWPATLVQPVGSPLSLECTVEGTSNPNLYWYRQAAGRGLQLLFYSVGIGQISSEVPQNLSASRPQDRQFILSSKKLLLSDSGFYLCAWTKGGSTNEKLFFGSGTQLSVL.

This clone turned up a few times. The V gene is TRBV10-3, the J gene TRBJ2-7, with 7 bases aligning to TRBD1. This CDR3 is built from 15 residues. The germline V gene has CDR1 ENHRY and CDR2 SYGVKD. V trimming: 4 bases; J trimming: 1 base; junction bases outside the gene matches: 7. CDR3 in DNA: TGTGCCATCAGTGCGTCGTACAGGGGATCCTACGAGCAGTACTTC. It specifies CAISASYRGSYEQYF.

The chain links TRBV5-1 to TRBJ2-7; 8 bases map to TRBD2. CDR1 is SGHRS and CDR2 is YFSETQ in the germline V gene. Trimming at V came to 6 bases and at J to 3 bases, leaving 11 bases not matched to a gene. The CDR3 totals 15 residues. The chain's CDR3 is CASTLELAGSYEQYF. CDR3 sequence (DNA): TGCGCCAGCACCCTGGAATTAGCGGGGAGCTACGAGCAGTACTTC.

This rearrangement joins TRBV7-6 to TRBJ2-7; D is undetermined. V was cut by 5 bases and J by 0 bases, with 5 bases left in between. The CDR3 is 12 residues long. CDR1 is SGHVS and CDR2 is FNYEAQ in the germline V gene. DNA of the CDR3: TGTGCCAGCAGCCCAAACTCCTACGAGCAGTACTTC. It yields the protein CASSPNSYEQYF.

The chain is built from TRBV7-9 and TRBJ2-1; no reliable D call. CDR1 and CDR2 from the germline V gene are SEHNR and FQNEAQ (reference sequence). V lost 3 bases to trimming and J lost 3 bases, with 9 bases between them. The CDR3 sequence is 14 residues long. The CDR3 region has the DNA TGTGCCAGCAGCTTCATAGCCAGCTACAATGAGCAGTTCTTC. Encoded protein: CASSFIASYNEQFF. The full variable domain, rest sourced from reference TRBV7-9 and TRBJ2-1, is DTGVSQNPRHKITKRGQNVTFRCDPISEHNRLYWYRQTLGQGPEFLTYFQNEAQLEKSRLLSDRFSAERPKGSFSTLEIQRTEQGDSAMYLCASSFIASYNEQFFGPGTRLTVL.

In this sample, this clone turned up a few times. This chain connects TRBV3-1 (or the pseudogene TRBV3-2) to TRBJ1-5; 7 nucleotides match TRBD1. V shed 0 bases and J 6 bases; nucleotides not matched to a gene: 5. This CDR3 contains 15 residues. The germline CDR1 and CDR2 sequences are LGHDT and YNNKEL (reference sequence). The CDR3 bases are TGTGCCAGCAGCCAAGACATGCCAGGGGGTCAGCCCCAGCATTTT. Protein product: CASSQDMPGGQPQHF.

This clone was seen only once. V is TRBV6-5 and J is TRBJ1-2; D perhaps matches TRBD1 (6 bases). Trimming left V 0 bases short and J 7 bases short, with 15 bases between. The CDR3 loop spans 15 amino acids. Looked up from germline, CDR1 is MNHEY and CDR2 is SVGAGI. The CDR3 reads CASSYSSRGAPGYTF. CDR3 nucleotide sequence: TGTGCCAGCAGTTACTCGTCTCGGGGGGCGCCTGGCTACACCTTC.

The chain has TRBV16 and TRBJ1-2; TRBD1 matches 8 bases. Germline assignment: CDR1 KGHSY and CDR2 FQNENV. Unmatched junction bases numbered 4, after V lost 0 bases and J lost 4 bases. There are 15 residues in the CDR3. The CDR3 nucleotides are TGTGCCAGCAGCCAATCGCGACAGGGGATCTATGGCTACACCTTC. It encodes CASSQSRQGIYGYTF.

The chain links TRBV5-1 to TRBJ1-4; 7 bases are shared with TRBD1. Germline V lookup: CDR1 SGHRS, CDR2 YFSETQ. This CDR3 region has 14 residues. Trimming cost V 4 bases and J 6 bases; bases outside gene matches: 6. This CDR3 is CASSVGGGHEKLFF. CDR3 DNA sequence: TGCGCCAGCAGCGTTGGAGGGGGCCATGAAAAACTGTTTTTT.

This rearrangement joins TRBV7-9 to TRBJ2-1; TRBD1 matches 11 bases. Germline assignment: CDR1 SEHNR and CDR2 FQNEAQ (reference sequence). The CDR3 has 15 amino acids. V trimming: 6 bases; J trimming: 8 bases; junction bases outside the gene matches: 9. The CDR3 DNA sequence: TGTGCCAGCAGTTGGGGACAGGGGGAAGTCGATGAGCAGTTCTTC. Amino acids: CASSWGQGEVDEQFF.

This clone was counted only a few times. Other nucleotide sequences in the sample specify the same CDR3. The J gene is TRBJ1-1, the V gene TRBV6-5, with D tentatively TRBD1 (6 bases). Germline V lookup: CDR1 MNHEY, CDR2 SVGAGI. Trimming took 6 bases from V and 1 from J, leaving 6 bases between them. The CDR3 contains 12 residues. The CDR3 region has the DNA TGTGCCAGCAGGACAGGGAACACTGAAGCTTTCTTT. Its translation: CASRTGNTEAFF.

The chain uses TRBV28 and TRBJ1-5, with a weak D call TRBD1 (5 bases). Germline V gene lookup returns CDR1 MDHEN and CDR2 SYDVKM. The CDR3 consists of 16 residues. Trimming pared 4 bases from V and 1 base from J, leaving 14 bases between. The CDR3 region is CASSSPARASNQPQHF. The CDR3 region has the DNA TGTGCCAGCAGTTCCCCGGCCAGGGCAAGCAATCAGCCCCAGCATTTT.

This chain joins TRBV6-1 and TRBJ2-1; the match to TRBD2 covers 13 bases. The germline V gene has CDR1 MNHNS and CDR2 SASEGT. The J segment lost 7 bases and the V segment lost 2 bases, leaving 11 bases of the junction unmatched. The CDR3 runs 18 residues. CDR3 loop: CASSEKRGTSGAFNEQFF. The CDR3 coding sequence is TGTGCCAGCAGTGAAAAAAGGGGGACTAGCGGGGCCTTTAATGAGCAGTTCTTC.

In nucleotides, the CDR3 is TGTGCCAGCAGTTACAGCAACCTGGGTACTGAAGCTTTCTTT. It is translated as CASSYSNLGTEAFF. The gene calls are TRBV7-2 and TRBJ1-1; D call uncertain. The germline gives CDR1 SGHTA, CDR2 FQGNSA. The CDR3 sequence is 14 residues long. V was cut by 6 bases and J by 5 bases, with 16 bases left in between.

The J gene is TRBJ2-3, the V gene TRBV11-2; 8 nucleotides line up with TRBD2. Per the germline V gene, CDR1 is SGHAT and CDR2 is FQNNGV. J lost 1 base, V lost 5 bases, and 5 bases had no gene match. CDR3 size: 15 residues. DNA of the CDR3: TGTGCCAGCAGCCCTAGCGGGTCCGGCACAGATACGCAGTATTTT. Its translation: CASSPSGSGTDTQYF.

The chain has TRBV5-1 and TRBJ1-2, with D perhaps matching TRBD1 (6 bases). The CDR3 contains 15 residues. The ends were cut back, 1 base at V and 2 bases at J, with 12 bases in the middle. The germline V gene has CDR1 SGHRS and CDR2 YFSETQ. The CDR3 DNA is TGCGCCAGCAGCTTGTCAGGGACACCCAACTATGGCTACACCTTC. It yields the protein CASSLSGTPNYGYTF. Variable domain in full (rest from reference TRBV5-1 and TRBJ1-2): KAGVTQTPRYLIKTRGQQVTLSCSPISGHRSVSWYQQTPGQGLQFLFEYFSETQRNKGNFPGRFSGRQFSNSRSEMNVSTLELGDSALYLCASSLSGTPNYGYTFGSGTRLTVV.

The V call is TRBV7-6, the J call TRBJ2-2, with 10 bases aligning to TRBD2. Germline CDR1 is SGHVS and CDR2 is FNYEAQ. This CDR3 region has 16 residues. Trimming cost V 1 base and J 8 bases; bases outside gene matches: 7. CDR3 sequence reads: CASSLGQASGSGELFF. In DNA form, the CDR3 reads TGTGCCAGCAGCTTAGGCCAGGCTAGCGGGAGTGGGGAGCTGTTTTTT.

The rearrangement joins TRBV7-2 to TRBJ1-1; maybe TRBD1 (5 bases). The V and J ends lost 5 bases and 5 bases respectively, with 12 bases between them. This CDR3 comprises 13 residues. Germline values: CDR1 SGHTA, CDR2 FQGNSA. The CDR3 DNA reads TGTGCCAGCAGCGAACTCAGGGTTACTGAAGCTTTCTTT. As protein: CASSELRVTEAFF.

The V gene is TRBV4-2, the J gene TRBJ2-3; TRBD2 matches 8 bases. Trimming removed 2 bases from V and 1 base from J; junction bases left unmatched: 2. Germline V gene lookup returns CDR1 LGHNA and CDR2 YNFKEQ. There are 15 residues in the CDR3. The DNA of the CDR3 is TGTGCCAGCAGCCAAACAGCGGGGGGCACAGATACGCAGTATTTT. Translating gives CASSQTAGGTDTQYF.

The chain uses TRBV24-1 and TRBJ1-2, with D possibly TRBD1 on 6 matching bases. The CDR3 extends over 12 amino acids. V lost 6 bases, J lost 8 bases, and 12 bases lay in between. In germline, CDR1 is KGHDR, CDR2 SFDVKD. Here the CDR3 reads CATSSGVDGYTF. As DNA, the CDR3 is TGTGCCACCAGTTCAGGGGTCGACGGCTACACCTTC.

This clone showed up just a few times. The chain links TRBV11-2 to TRBJ2-7; 9 nucleotides align to TRBD1. V trimming: 1 base; J trimming: 3 bases; junction bases outside the gene matches: 7. CDR3 size: 16 residues. From germline, CDR1 is SGHAT and CDR2 FQNNGV. The CDR3 DNA reads TGTGCCAGCAGCTTAGCCTCCGGGACAGGGATCTACGAGCAGTACTTC. Translated: CASSLASGTGIYEQYF. Based on the CDR3 plus reference TRBV11-2 and TRBJ2-7, the full variable domain is EAGVAQSPRYKIIEKRQSVAFWCNPISGHATLYWYQQILGQGPKLLIQFQNNGVVDDSQLPKDRFSAERLKGVDSTLKIQPAKLEDSAVYLCASSLASGTGIYEQYFGPGTRLTVT.

The V gene is TRBV4-1, the J gene TRBJ1-1; TRBD1 aligns across 10 bases. Unmatched junction bases numbered 8, after V lost 4 bases and J lost 3 bases. The CDR3 consists of 16 residues. From germline, CDR1 is MGHRA and CDR2 YSYEKL. In DNA, the CDR3 is TGCGCCAGCAGCCTAAAGAGGACAGGGGGATACACTGAAGCTTTCTTT. Translated: CASSLKRTGGYTEAFF.

CDR3 residues: CASSTRTGSGNTIYF. Written as DNA, the CDR3 is TGTGCCAGCAGTACCCGGACAGGGTCTGGAAACACCATATATTTT. The chain is built from TRBV6-6 and TRBJ1-3, with TRBD1 matching 8 bases. This CDR3 is 15 amino acids long. V shed 5 bases and J 1 base; nucleotides not matched to a gene: 4. Germline CDR1 and CDR2: MNHNY and SVGAGI (reference sequence).